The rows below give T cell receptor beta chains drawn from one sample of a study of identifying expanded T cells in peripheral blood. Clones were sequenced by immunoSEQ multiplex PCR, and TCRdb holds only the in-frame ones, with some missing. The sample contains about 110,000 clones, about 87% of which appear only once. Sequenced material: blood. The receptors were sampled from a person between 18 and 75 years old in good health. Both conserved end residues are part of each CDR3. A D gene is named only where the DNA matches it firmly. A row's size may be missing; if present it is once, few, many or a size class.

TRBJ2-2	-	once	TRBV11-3	TGTGCCAGCAGCTTAGTAGGTAGAGCGAACACCGGGGAGCTGTTTTTT	CASSLVGRANTGELFF
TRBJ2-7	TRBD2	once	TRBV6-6	TGTGCCAGCAGTTACAGGACTAGCGGGAGGAGCGACGAGCAGTACTTC	CASSYRTSGRSDEQYF
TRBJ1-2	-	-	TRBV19	TGTGCCAGTAGCCTAAGGGGGGATAGGATTTATGGCTACACCTTC	CASSLRGDRIYGYTF
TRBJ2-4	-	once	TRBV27	TGTGCCAGCAGTTTAGAGGGGCCAGCCAAAAACATTCAGTACTTC	CASSLEGPAKNIQYF
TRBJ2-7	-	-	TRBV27	TGTGCCAGCAGTCCTGGGACTGTCGACTACGAGCAGTACTTC	CASSPGTVDYEQYF
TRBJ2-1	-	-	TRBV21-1	TGTGCCAGCAGCAAAGGGGGGGACAGGCCTAACAATGAGCAGTTCTTC	CASSKGGDRPNNEQFF
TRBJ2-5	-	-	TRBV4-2	TGTGCCAGCAGCCCGCTCGGGGTAGCAGGCGAGACCCAGTACTTC	CASSPLGVAGETQYF
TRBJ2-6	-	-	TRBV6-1	TGTGCCAGCAATAACAGGGAATCTGGGGCCAACGTCCTGACTTTC	CASNNRESGANVLTF
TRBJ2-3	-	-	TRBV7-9	TGTGCCAGCCTTTCAGAAAGGAGTACAGATACGCAGTATTTT	CASLSERSTDTQYF
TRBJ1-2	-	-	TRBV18	TGTGCCAGCTCACCGACAGCTTCTAACTATGGCTACACCTTC	CASSPTASNYGYTF
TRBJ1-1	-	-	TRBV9	TGTGCCAGCAGCGATGGATCTTTCATGAACACTGAAGCTTTCTTT	CASSDGSFMNTEAFF
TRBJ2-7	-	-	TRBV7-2	TGTGCCATGGGGGGGGCTAGCGGTTCCTACGAGCAGTACTTC	CAMGGASGSYEQYF
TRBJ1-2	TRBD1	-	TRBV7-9	TGTGCCAGCAGCTTAGGGGACAGGGGCTATGGCTACACCTTC	CASSLGDRGYGYTF
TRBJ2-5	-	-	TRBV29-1	TGCAGCGTTGAATCCGGGAGTGGGGGTCAGACCCAGTACTTC	CSVESGSGGQTQYF
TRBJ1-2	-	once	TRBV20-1	TGCAGTGCTAGCGACTATGGCTACACCTTC	CSASDYGYTF
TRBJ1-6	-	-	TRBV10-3	TGTGCCATCAGTGAGGGGTTCAGGTTCTATAATTCACCCCTCCACTTT	CAISEGFRFYNSPLHF
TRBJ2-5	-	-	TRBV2	TGTGCCAGCAGTGAAGGCGTGGGGGAGACCCAGTACTTC	CASSEGVGETQYF
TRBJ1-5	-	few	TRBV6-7	TGTGCCAGCAGTACGGGGGCCGGTCAGCCCCAGCATTTT	CASSTGAGQPQHF
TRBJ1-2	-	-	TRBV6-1	TGTGCCAGCAGTGAAGACGACAGGTATGGCTACACCTTC	CASSEDDRYGYTF
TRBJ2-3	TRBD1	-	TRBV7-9	TGTGCCAGCAGCTCGCCGACAGGGGGCCCCACAGATACGCAGTATTTT	CASSSPTGGPTDTQYF
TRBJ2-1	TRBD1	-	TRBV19	TGTGCCAGTAGTATAGGATGGGGACAGTTGAACAATGAGCAGTTCTTC	CASSIGWGQLNNEQFF
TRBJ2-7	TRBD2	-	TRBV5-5	TGTGCCAGCAGCCCGGGACAGACTAGCGGGAGCTCCTACGAGCAGTACTTC	CASSPGQTSGSSYEQYF
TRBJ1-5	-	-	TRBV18	TGTGCCAGCTCGAAGTCGGGGGTCAATCAGCCCCAGCATTTT	CASSKSGVNQPQHF
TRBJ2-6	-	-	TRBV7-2	TGTGCCAGCAGCCAATCGGGGTTGTCCGGGGCCAACGTCCTGACTTTC	CASSQSGLSGANVLTF
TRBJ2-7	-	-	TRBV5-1	TGCGCCAGCACCTCACAACAGGGAACCCACGAGCAGTACTTC	CASTSQQGTHEQYF
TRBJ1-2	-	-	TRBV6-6	TGTGCCAGCAGTGAGGACAGCTTCTATGGCTACACCTTC	CASSEDSFYGYTF
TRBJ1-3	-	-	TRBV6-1	TGCGGGGTAGGGGTAACAGATGGAAACACCATATATTTT	CGVGVTDGNTIYF
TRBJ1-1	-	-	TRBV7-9	TGTGCCAGCAGCCAGGCTTCGGGTACCACTGAAGCTTTCTTT	CASSQASGTTEAFF
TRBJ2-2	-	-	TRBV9	TGTGCCAGCAAAACGGGGGAGGACACCGGGGAGCTGTTTTTT	CASKTGEDTGELFF
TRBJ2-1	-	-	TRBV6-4	TGTGCCAGCAGTGAACCTGCCAGGAACAATGAGCAGTTCTTC	CASSEPARNNEQFF
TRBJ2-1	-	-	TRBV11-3	TGTGCCAGCAGCCCTCGACAGGACAATGAGCAGTTCTTC	CASSPRQDNEQFF
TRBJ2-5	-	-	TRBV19	TGTGCCAGTAGTATAGGGCCTTCTCAGGGGGAGACCCAGTACTTC	CASSIGPSQGETQYF
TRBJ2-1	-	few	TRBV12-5	TGTGCTAGTGGTTTGGCCCTTACGGGGGAGCAGTTCTTC	CASGLALTGEQFF
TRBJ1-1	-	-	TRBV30	TGTGCCTGGGTCCCCGACGGCACTGAAGCTTTCTTT	CAWVPDGTEAFF
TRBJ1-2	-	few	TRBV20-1	TGCAGTGCTAGAGGACAGGAAGGCTACACCTTC	CSARGQEGYTF
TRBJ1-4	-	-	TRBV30	TGTGCCTGGAGTGTAGGGGTTAATGAAAAACTGTTTTTT	CAWSVGVNEKLFF
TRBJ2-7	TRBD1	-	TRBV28	TGTGCCAGCCGTGGGACAGGGGGCGAGGAGCGGGAGAGGTACGAGCAGTACTTC	CASRGTGGEERERYEQYF
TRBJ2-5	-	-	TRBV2	TGTGCCACCGCACCGGGACAAGAAGAGACCCAGTACTTC	CATAPGQEETQYF
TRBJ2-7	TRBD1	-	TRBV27	TGTGCCAGCAGTTTGGCCGGGACAGCGCTTTTCTCCTACGAGCAGTACTTC	CASSLAGTALFSYEQYF
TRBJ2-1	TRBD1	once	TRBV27	TGTGCCAGCAGCCCTAAAAGGGCAGGGGGTTACAATGAGCAGTTCTTC	CASSPKRAGGYNEQFF
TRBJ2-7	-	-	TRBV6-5	TGTGCCAGCAGTCCCTCAGCGGTCGAGCAGTACTTC	CASSPSAVEQYF
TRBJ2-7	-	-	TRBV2	TGTGCCAGCAGTTCGGGGCCGGACCCCTACGAGCAGTACTTC	CASSSGPDPYEQYF
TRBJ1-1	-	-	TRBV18	TGTGCCAGCTCACCACCCAACAGGGTCATGAACACTGAAGCTTTCTTT	CASSPPNRVMNTEAFF
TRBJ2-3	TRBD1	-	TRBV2	TGTGCCAGCAGCGGCGACAGGGGATCCACAGATACGCAGTATTTT	CASSGDRGSTDTQYF
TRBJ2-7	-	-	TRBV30	TGTGCCTGGAGTCCTCCCCCGGGGGGCAGGAACGAGCAGTACTTC	CAWSPPPGGRNEQYF
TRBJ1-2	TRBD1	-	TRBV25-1	TGTGCCAGCAGCCCACAGGGGGTCAAAGGCAGGGACTATGGCTACACCTTC	CASSPQGVKGRDYGYTF
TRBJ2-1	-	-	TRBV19	TGTGCCAGTAGTATAGGGGGCGGAGAGCAGTTCTTC	CASSIGGGEQFF